A single TCR beta chain is shown here with its context. This CDR3 is built from 13 residues. CDR1 and CDR2 (germline): SQVTM, ANQGSEA. V lost 5 bases, J lost 3 bases, and 11 bases lay in between. Ten milliliters of peripheral blood were drawn from each donor into EDTA-treated tubes. This record comes from a study of blood T cells in healthy people across ages. The second PCR ran about 6 to 12 cycles with a sample-barcoded 5' primer and J-beta primers. TCRdb used MiXCR to reprocess the 5' RACE reads, holding one entry per CDR3 protein. This sample has about 650,000 distinct CDR3 sequences; roughly 32% occur once, and the top ten carry 15%.

The J gene is TRBJ1-5, the V gene TRBV29-1; D gene ambiguous. Sequenced sample: blood. This sequence was found in a woman older than 75 in good health. CDR3: CSVYDGYNQPQHF. The DNA for the CDR3 is TGCAGCGTTTACGACGGATACAATCAGCCCCAGCATTTT.